A selection of T cell receptor beta chains follows, all from one sample in a study of T-cell memory formation after mild COVID-19. MiXCR was run by TCRdb on the 5' RACE reads, yielding one entry per CDR3 protein. The sample includes a few hundred thousand distinct CDR3 sequences, roughly 17% of them seen just once. Source material: PBMCs or a T cell subset sorted from them (not recorded which). The receptors stem from a man younger than 35 who had mild COVID-19 (a few samples of this study predate the infection). Cell type and time point are not known. Each CDR3 is given with its conserved first and last residue. Fields, in order: V gene, J gene, CDR3 protein.

TRBV28,TRBJ2-3,CASSLGPGEHTDTQYF
TRBV10-2,TRBJ1-2,CASSESRGDYGYTF
TRBV29-1,TRBJ2-1,CSVGAGSGNEQFF
TRBV7-2,TRBJ1-2,CASSPQGQGRGYTF
TRBV6-5,TRBJ1-2,CASSYSGGLGYTF
TRBV4-2,TRBJ2-5,CASSHPRETQYF
TRBV7-3,TRBJ2-5,CASSLSGALQTQYF
TRBV5-1,TRBJ2-3,CASSKIAPGATDTQYF
TRBV4-1,TRBJ2-1,CASSQVRLAVYNEQFF
TRBV12-3/TRBV12-4,TRBJ2-5,CASSFRAGGGETQYF
TRBV4-1,TRBJ1-1,CASSQGRGGNTEAFF
TRBV5-6,TRBJ2-7,CASSSNTRGEQYF
TRBV11-2,TRBJ2-6,CASSSGPNAGANVLTF
TRBV12-3/TRBV12-4,TRBJ2-3,CASSAYEDTQYF
TRBV7-3,TRBJ2-7,CASSLVLGGEQYF
TRBV12-3/TRBV12-4,TRBJ2-2,CASSSRTSGNTGELFF
TRBV24-1,TRBJ2-1,CATSDPGQGENEQFF
TRBV27,TRBJ1-6,CASSSPGFSPLHF
TRBV4-2,TRBJ2-2,CASSQDKGTGSGELFF
TRBV20-1,TRBJ2-5,CSAREGAGQGSETQYF
TRBV28,TRBJ2-4,CASSPSGLAKNIQYF
TRBV20-1,TRBJ2-1,CSAALGGGYNEQFF
TRBV28,TRBJ1-5,CASSEFAGYRDSNQPQHF
TRBV5-1,TRBJ1-1,CASSLEGQFEAFF
TRBV2,TRBJ1-5,CASSESIQPQHF
TRBV4-1,TRBJ2-7,CASSLYPRDNYEQYF
TRBV7-3,TRBJ1-1,CASSRSSETEAFF